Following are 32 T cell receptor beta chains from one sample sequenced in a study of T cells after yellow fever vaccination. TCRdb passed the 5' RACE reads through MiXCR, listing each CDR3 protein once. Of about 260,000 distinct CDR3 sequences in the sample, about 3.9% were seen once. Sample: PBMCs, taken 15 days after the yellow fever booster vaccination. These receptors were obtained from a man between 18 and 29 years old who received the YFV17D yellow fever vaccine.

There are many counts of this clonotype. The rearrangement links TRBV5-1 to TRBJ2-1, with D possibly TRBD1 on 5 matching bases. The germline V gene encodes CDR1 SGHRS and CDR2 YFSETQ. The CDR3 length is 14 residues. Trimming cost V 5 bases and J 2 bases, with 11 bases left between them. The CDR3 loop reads CASRGVSPYNEQFF. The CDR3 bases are TGCGCCAGCAGAGGGGTGAGTCCCTACAATGAGCAGTTCTTC.

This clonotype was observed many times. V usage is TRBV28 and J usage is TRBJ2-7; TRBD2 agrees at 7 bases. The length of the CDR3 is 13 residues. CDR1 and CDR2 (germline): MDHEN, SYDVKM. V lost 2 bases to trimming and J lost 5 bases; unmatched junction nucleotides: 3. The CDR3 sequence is CASSLAGVDEQYV. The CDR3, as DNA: TGTGCCAGCAGTTTAGCGGGGGTGGACGAGCAGTACGTC.

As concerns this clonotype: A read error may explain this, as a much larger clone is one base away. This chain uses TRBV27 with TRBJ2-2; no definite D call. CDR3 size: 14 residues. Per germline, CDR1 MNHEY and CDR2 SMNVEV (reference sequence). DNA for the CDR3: TGTGACAGCAGTTCCCTAACTACTACCGGGGAGCTGTTTTTT. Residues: CDSSSLTTTGELFF.

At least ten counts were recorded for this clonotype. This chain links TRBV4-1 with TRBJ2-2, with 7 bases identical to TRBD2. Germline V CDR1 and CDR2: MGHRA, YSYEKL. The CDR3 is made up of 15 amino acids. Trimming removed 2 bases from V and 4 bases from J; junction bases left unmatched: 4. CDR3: CASSQSGLVTGELFF. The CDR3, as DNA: TGCGCCAGCAGCCAATCTGGACTAGTCACCGGGGAGCTGTTTTTT.

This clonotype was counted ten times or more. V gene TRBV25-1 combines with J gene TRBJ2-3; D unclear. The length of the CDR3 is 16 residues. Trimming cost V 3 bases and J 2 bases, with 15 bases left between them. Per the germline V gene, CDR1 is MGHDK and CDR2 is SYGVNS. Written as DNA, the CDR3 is TGTGCCAGCAGTGATCCCCAGGCCTATCCCACAGATACGCAGTATTTT. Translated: CASSDPQAYPTDTQYF. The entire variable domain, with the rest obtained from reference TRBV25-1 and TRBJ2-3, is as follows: EADIYQTPRYLVIGTGKKITLECSQTMGHDKMYWYQQDPGMELHLIHYSYGVNSTEKGDLSSESTVSRIRTEHFPLTLESARPSHTSQYLCASSDPQAYPTDTQYFGPGTRLTVL.

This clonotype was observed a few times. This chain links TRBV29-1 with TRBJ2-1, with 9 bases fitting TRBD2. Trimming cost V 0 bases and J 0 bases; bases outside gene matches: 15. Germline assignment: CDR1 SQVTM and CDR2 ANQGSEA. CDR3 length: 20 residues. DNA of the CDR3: TGCAGCGTTGAAGATCTTCTCGGGGCTAGCGGGGACCTCTCCTACAATGAGCAGTTCTTC. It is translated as CSVEDLLGASGDLSYNEQFF.

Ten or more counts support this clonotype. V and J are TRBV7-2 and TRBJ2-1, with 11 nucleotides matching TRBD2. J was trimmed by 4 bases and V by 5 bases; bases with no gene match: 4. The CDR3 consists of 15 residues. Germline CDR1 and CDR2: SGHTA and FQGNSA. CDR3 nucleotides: TGTGCCAGCAGCCGGGGGACTAGCGGATACAATGAGCAGTTCTTC. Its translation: CASSRGTSGYNEQFF.

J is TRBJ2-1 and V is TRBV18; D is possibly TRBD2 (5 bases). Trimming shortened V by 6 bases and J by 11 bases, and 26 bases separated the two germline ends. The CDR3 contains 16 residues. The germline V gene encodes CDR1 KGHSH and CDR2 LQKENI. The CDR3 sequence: CASSLPSREGLTKQFF. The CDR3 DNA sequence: TGTGCCAGCTCGTTACCTTCGAGGGAAGGATTAACGAAGCAGTTCTTC.

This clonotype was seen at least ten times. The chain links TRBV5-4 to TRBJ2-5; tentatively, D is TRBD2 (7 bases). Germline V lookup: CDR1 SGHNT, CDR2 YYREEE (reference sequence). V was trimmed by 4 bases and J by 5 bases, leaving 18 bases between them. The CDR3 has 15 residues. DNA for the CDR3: TGTGCCAGCAGCCCAGTGGGAGGGGGGATGGAGACCCAGTACTTC. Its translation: CASSPVGGGMETQYF.

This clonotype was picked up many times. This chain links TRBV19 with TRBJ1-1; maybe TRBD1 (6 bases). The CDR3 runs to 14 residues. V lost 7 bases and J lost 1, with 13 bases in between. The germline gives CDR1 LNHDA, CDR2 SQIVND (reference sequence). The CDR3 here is CASKGGGSNTEAFF. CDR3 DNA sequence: TGTGCCAGTAAAGGAGGGGGATCGAACACTGAAGCTTTCTTT.

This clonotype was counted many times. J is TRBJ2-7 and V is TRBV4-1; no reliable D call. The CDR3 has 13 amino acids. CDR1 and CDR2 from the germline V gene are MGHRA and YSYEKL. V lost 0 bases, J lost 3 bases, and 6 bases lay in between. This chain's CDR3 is CASSQDRRYEQYF. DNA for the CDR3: TGCGCCAGCAGCCAAGATCGCCGCTACGAGCAGTACTTC.

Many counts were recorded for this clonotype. This chain's CDR3 is CASSVLADTPGTGELFF. The CDR3 DNA follows: TGTGCCAGCAGCGTACTAGCGGACACCCCGGGGACCGGGGAGCTGTTTTTT. The chain links TRBV27 to TRBJ2-2, with 8 bases lining up with TRBD2. The length of the CDR3 is 17 residues. CDR1 MNHEY and CDR2 SMNVEV come from the germline V gene (reference sequence). V lost 6 bases to trimming and J lost 5 bases; unmatched junction nucleotides: 14.

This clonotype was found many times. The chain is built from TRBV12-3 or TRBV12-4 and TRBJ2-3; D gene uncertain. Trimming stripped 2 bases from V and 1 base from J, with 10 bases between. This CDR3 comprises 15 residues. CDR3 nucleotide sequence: TGTGCCAGCAGTTTAAGTACATATGGCACAGATACGCAGTATTTT. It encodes CASSLSTYGTDTQYF.

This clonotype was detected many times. The CDR3 nucleotides are TGCAGTGCTAGGAAACAGGTCCTCCGCGAGCAGTACTTC. Amino acid sequence: CSARKQVLREQYF. The chain joins TRBV20-1 to TRBJ2-7; maybe TRBD1 (5 bases). With 3 bases removed from V and 6 bases from J, the gap between germline ends came to 15 bases. The CDR3 is 13 residues long. Germline CDR1 reads DFQATT; CDR2 reads SNEGSKA (reference sequence).

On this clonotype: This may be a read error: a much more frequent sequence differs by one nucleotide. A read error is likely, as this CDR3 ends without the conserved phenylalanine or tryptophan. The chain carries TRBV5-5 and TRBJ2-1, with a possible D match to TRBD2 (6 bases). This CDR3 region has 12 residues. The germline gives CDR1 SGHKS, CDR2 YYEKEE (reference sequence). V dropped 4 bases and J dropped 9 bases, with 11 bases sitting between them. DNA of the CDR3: TGTGCCAGCAGCCCCCTGGGGGGTGAGCAGTTCCTC. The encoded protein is CASSPLGGEQFL.

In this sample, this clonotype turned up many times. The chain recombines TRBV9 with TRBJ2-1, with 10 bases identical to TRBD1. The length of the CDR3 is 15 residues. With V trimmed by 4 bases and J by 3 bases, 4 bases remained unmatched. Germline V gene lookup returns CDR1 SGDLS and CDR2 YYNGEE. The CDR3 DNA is TGTGCCAGCAGCCCAGGACAGGGGGTCTACAATGAGCAGTTCTTC. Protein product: CASSPGQGVYNEQFF.

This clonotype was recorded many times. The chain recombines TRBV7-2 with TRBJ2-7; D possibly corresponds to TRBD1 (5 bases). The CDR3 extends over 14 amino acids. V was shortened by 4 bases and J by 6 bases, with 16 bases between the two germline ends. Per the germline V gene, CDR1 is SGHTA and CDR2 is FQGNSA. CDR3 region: CASSYRQGSSEQYF. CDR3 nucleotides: TGTGCCAGCAGCTACCGGCAGGGTTCGTCCGAGCAGTACTTC.

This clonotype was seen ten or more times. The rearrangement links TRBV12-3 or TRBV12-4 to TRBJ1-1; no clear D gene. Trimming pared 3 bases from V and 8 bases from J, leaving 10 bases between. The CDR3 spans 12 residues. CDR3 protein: CASSFEWAEAFF. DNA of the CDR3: TGTGCCAGCAGTTTTGAGTGGGCGGAAGCTTTCTTT.

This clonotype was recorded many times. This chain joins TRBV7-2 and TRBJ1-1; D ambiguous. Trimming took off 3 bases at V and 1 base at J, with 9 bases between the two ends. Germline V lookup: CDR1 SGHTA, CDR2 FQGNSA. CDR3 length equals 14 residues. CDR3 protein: CASSFLAGNTEAFF. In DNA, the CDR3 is TGTGCCAGCAGCTTCTTAGCCGGGAACACTGAAGCTTTCTTT.

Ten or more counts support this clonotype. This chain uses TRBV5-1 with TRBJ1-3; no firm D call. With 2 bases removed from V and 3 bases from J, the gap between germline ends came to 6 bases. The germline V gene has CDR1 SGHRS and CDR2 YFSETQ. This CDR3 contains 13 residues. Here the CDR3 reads CASSFRGGNTIYF. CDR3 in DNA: TGCGCCAGCAGCTTCCGGGGTGGAAACACCATATATTTT.

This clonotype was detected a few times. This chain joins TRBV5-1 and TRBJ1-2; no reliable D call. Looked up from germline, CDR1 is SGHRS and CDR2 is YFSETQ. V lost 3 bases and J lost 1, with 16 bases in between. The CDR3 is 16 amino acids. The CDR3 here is CASSSTPTVDNYGYTF. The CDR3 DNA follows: TGCGCCAGCAGCTCAACCCCCACCGTAGATAACTATGGCTACACCTTC. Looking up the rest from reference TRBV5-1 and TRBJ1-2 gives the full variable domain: KAGVTQTPRYLIKTRGQQVTLSCSPISGHRSVSWYQQTPGQGLQFLFEYFSETQRNKGNFPGRFSGRQFSNSRSEMNVSTLELGDSALYLCASSSTPTVDNYGYTFGSGTRLTVV.

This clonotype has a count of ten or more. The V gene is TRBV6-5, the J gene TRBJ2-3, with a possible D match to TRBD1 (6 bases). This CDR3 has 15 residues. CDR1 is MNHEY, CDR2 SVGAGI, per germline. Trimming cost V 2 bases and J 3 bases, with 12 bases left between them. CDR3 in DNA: TGTGCCAGCAGTTACACAGGGTCGAAGACAGATACGCAGTATTTT. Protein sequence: CASSYTGSKTDTQYF.

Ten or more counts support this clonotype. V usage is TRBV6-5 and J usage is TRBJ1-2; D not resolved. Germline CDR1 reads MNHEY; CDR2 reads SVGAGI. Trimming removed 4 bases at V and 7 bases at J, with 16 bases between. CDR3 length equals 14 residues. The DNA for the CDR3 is TGTGCCAGCAGTTCCCCGGGAGGCGTCGGTGGCTACACCTTC. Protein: CASSSPGGVGGYTF.

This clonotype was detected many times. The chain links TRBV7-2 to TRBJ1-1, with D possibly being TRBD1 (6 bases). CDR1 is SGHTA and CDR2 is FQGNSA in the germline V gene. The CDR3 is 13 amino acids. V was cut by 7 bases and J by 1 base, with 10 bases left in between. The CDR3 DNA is TGTGCCAGCACTGGACAGAGGAACACTGAAGCTTTCTTT. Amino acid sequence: CASTGQRNTEAFF. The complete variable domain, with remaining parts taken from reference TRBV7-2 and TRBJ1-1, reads GAGVSQSPSNKVTEKGKDVELRCDPISGHTALYWYRQSLGQGLEFLIYFQGNSAPDKSGLPSDRFSAERTGGSVSTLTIQRTQQEDSAVYLCASTGQRNTEAFFGQGTRLTVV.

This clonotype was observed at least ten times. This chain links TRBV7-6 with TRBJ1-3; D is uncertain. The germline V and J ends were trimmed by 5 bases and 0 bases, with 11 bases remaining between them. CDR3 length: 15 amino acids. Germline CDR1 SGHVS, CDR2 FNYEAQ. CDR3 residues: CASSEGSSSGNTIYF. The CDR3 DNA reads TGTGCCAGCAGCGAGGGCTCATCCTCTGGAAACACCATATATTTT.

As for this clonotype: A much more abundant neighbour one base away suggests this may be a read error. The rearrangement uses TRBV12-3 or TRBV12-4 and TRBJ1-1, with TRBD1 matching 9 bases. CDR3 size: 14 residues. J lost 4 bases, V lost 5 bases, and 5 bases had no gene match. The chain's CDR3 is CASSEQGAITEAFF. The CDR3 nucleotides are TGTGCCAGCAGTGAACAGGGGGCGATCACTGAAGCTTTCTTT.

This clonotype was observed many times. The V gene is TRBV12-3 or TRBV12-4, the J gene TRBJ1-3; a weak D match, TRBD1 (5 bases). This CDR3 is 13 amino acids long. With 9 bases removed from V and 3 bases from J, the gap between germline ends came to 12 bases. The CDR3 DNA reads TGTGCCAGTCCACGGAGGGGTGGAAACACCATATATTTT. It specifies CASPRRGGNTIYF.

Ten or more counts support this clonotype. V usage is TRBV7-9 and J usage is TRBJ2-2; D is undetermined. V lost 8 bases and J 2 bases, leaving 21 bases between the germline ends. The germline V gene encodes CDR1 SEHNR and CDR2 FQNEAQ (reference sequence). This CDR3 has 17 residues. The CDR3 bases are TGTGCCAGCCGAAATTGGGTCGGGCGTCACAACACCGGGGAGCTGTTTTTT. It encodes CASRNWVGRHNTGELFF.

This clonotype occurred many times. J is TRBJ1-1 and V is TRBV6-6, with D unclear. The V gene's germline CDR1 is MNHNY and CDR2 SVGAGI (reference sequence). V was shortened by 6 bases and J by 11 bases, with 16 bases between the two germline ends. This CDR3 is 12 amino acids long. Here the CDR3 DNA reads TGTGCCAGCAGGCATACACGGCCTCTGGCTTTCTTT. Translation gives CASRHTRPLAFF.

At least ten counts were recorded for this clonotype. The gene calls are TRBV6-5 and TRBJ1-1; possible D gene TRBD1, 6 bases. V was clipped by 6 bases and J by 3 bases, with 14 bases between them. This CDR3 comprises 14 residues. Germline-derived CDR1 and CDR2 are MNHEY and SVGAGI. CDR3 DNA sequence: TGTGCCAGCAGCCTAACATCAGGGGACACTGAAGCTTTCTTT. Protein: CASSLTSGDTEAFF.

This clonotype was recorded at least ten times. As DNA, the CDR3 is TGCGCCAGCAGCCAAGAGACCAGCGGGGGGGCTAACAATGAGCAGTTCTTC. Translation gives CASSQETSGGANNEQFF. The chain uses TRBV4-1 and TRBJ2-1; TRBD2 matches 10 bases. The CDR3 runs to 17 residues. Germline V gene data show CDR1 as MGHRA and CDR2 as YSYEKL. The ends lost 0 bases at V and 5 bases at J; junction bases unmatched: 7.

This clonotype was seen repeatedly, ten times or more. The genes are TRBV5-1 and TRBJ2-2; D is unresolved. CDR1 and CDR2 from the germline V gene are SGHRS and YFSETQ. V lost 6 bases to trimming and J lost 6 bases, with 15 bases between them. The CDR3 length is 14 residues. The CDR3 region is CASKGRVGPGELFF. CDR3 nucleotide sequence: TGCGCCAGCAAGGGCCGGGTGGGTCCCGGGGAGCTGTTTTTT.